The clone carrying this T cell receptor beta chain was picked up a small number of times. The target antigen is unknown. The sample belongs to a study of CD8 T cells in ankylosing spondylitis. The study, taken as a whole, reports: Matched ankylosing spondylitis synovial fluid reportedly showed significant enrichment of disease-linked clones. Seemingly characteristic of ankylosing spondylitis blood was a TCR beta motif consisting of several highly homologous variants. Clones linked to the disease showed a CD8+ phenotype. They occurred at relatively low frequencies in peripheral blood.

Trimming stripped 3 bases from V and 0 bases from J, with 9 bases between. The CDR3 runs to 14 residues. Germline V gives CDR1 MNHEY, CDR2 SVGEGT. Library preparation for TCR beta used quantitative 5'-RACE with molecular barcodes. TCRdb analysed the 5' RACE reads with MiXCR anew, one entry per CDR3 protein. The sample carries about 700,000 distinct CDR3 sequences, around a fifth recorded once. The chain couples TRBV6-2 or TRBV6-3 to TRBJ2-7; possibly TRBD2 for D (5 bases). The source of this sequence is a male donor with ankylosing spondylitis. The sequencing input was blood, either unsorted or a sorted T cell fraction (not recorded which). This CDR3 reads CASSYERRSYEQYF. CDR3 DNA sequence: TGTGCCAGCAGTTATGAGCGGCGCTCCTACGAGCAGTACTTC.